This record concerns one TCR beta chain sequence. Its antigen is undetermined. This sample stems from a study of graft-versus-host responses after intestinal transplantation. Data came from immunoSEQ multiplex PCR; TCRdb stores just in-frame clones and leaves some out. Of under 95,000 clones listed, 88% are singletons. The sequence was obtained from a human donor who was the organ donor for an intestinal transplant. The material was unstimulated CD4+ T cells sorted from spleen or lymph node cells, obtained before transplant.

The CDR3 coding sequence is TGTGCCAGCCGTAGGTTTGAGCGGGGGACTGAATACAATGAGCAGTTCTTC. Encoded protein: CASRRFERGTEYNEQFF. The rearrangement joins TRBV4-2 to TRBJ2-1; 8 positions match TRBD2. Unmatched junction bases numbered 16, after V lost 8 bases and J lost 4 bases. This CDR3 has 17 amino acids. From germline, CDR1 is LGHNA and CDR2 YNFKEQ.